The T cell receptor (beta chain) under discussion was sequenced for a study of blood T cell repertoires in COVID-19. For the study at large: COVID-19 samples collected from the United States, Italy and Spain covered acute and convalescent phases. PBMCs, B-cell-depleted T cells, or T cells were the source of the cDNA or gDNA that made up the material.

Authors' data handling: Using reference gene primer amplification, nucleated cell counts were estimated. The table came from immunoSEQ multiplex PCR; TCRdb's copy has only in-frame clones and leaves some out. V and J calls and clone size are copied from that table; D and trimming were computed from the DNA. This table has some 320,000 clones, approximately 88% appearing once. The germline V gene encodes CDR1 SNHLY and CDR2 FYNNEI. Trimming cost V 8 bases and J 2 bases, with 17 bases left between them. This CDR3 comprises 15 residues. This sequence originates from a woman in her 30s who had recovered from COVID-19. Sequencing was done on a sample of peripheral blood. The chain recombines TRBV2 with TRBJ2-3, with D perhaps matching TRBD2 (6 bases). The chain's CDR3 is CASLLAWADTDTQYF. Written as DNA, the CDR3 is TGTGCCAGCCTTCTAGCGTGGGCCGACACAGATACGCAGTATTTT.